The 9 T cell receptor beta chains below all came from one sample that was sequenced in a study of control samples from healthy donors and cancer patients. Method: immunoSEQ multiplex PCR; TCRdb's copy keeps in-frame clones and lacks some. Of roughly 74,000 clones listed, around 94% were seen once; the top ten hold about 5%. Sequencing was done on a sample of blood. These receptors were taken from a woman younger than 35 in good health.

DNA of the CDR3: TGTGCCAGCAGCCTTAGTACCCGGCAGCAGTACTTC. Its protein product is CASSLSTRQQYF. The chain joins TRBV11-2 to TRBJ2-5; no clear D gene. V dropped 5 bases and J dropped 11 bases, with 15 bases sitting between them. The germline V gene encodes CDR1 SGHAT and CDR2 FQNNGV. CDR3 length: 12 amino acids.

The rearrangement links TRBV7-9 to TRBJ2-1, with unresolved D. This CDR3 is 12 amino acids long. The germline V gene has CDR1 SEHNR and CDR2 FQNEAQ (reference sequence). V was trimmed by 5 bases and J by 6 bases, leaving 8 bases between them. This CDR3 reads CASSNGFNEQFF. The CDR3, as DNA: TGTGCCAGCAGCAACGGATTCAATGAGCAGTTCTTC.

V usage is TRBV7-3 and J usage is TRBJ2-7, with TRBD2 matching over 13 bases. The CDR3 loop spans 15 amino acids. The V gene's germline CDR1 is SGHTA and CDR2 FQGTGA. The V and J ends lost 5 bases and 4 bases, in that order; junction bases with no gene match: 5. The CDR3 nucleotides are TGTGCCAGCAGCCCACTAGCGGGAGGGCAATACGAGCAGTACTTC. Amino acids: CASSPLAGGQYEQYF. The full variable domain, rest sourced from reference TRBV7-3 and TRBJ2-7, is GAGVSQTPSNKVTEKGKYVELRCDPISGHTALYWYRQSLGQGPEFLIYFQGTGAADDSGLPNDRFFAVRPEGSVSTLKIQRTERGDSAVYLCASSPLAGGQYEQYFGPGTRLTVT.

The chain couples TRBV13 to TRBJ1-1, with D unresolved. The germline V gene has CDR1 PRHDT and CDR2 FYEKMQ (reference sequence). V dropped 4 bases and J dropped 2 bases, with 8 bases sitting between them. This CDR3 contains 13 residues. The CDR3 DNA reads as TGTGCCAGCAGCTCCTACATAAACACTGAAGCTTTCTTT. The encoded protein is CASSSYINTEAFF.

The chain links TRBV3-1 (or the pseudogene TRBV3-2) to TRBJ1-6; D is undetermined. V was pared by 5 bases and J by 3 bases, with 14 bases between. The germline V gene encodes CDR1 LGHDT and CDR2 YNNKEL (reference sequence). The CDR3 consists of 16 residues. Here the CDR3 reads CASSKSEGGYNSPLHF. For the CDR3, the DNA is TGTGCCAGCAGCAAGTCCGAGGGAGGCTATAATTCACCCCTCCACTTT.

The V gene is TRBV12-3 or TRBV12-4, the J gene TRBJ1-2, with 7 bases aligning to TRBD1. The CDR3 extends over 12 amino acids. With 4 bases clipped from V and 5 bases from J, the junction kept 1 base outside the gene matches. The CDR3 reads CASSSRGYGYTF. DNA for the CDR3: TGTGCCAGCAGTTCCAGGGGGTATGGCTACACCTTC.

The chain is built from TRBV5-1 and TRBJ1-1; a possible D gene is TRBD1 (5 bases). V was pared by 2 bases and J by 4 bases, with 12 bases between. This CDR3 has 14 residues. Germline V CDR1 and CDR2: SGHRS, YFSETQ. The CDR3 here is CASSLGVGGTEAFF. The CDR3 nucleotides are TGCGCCAGCAGCTTAGGGGTCGGGGGCACTGAAGCTTTCTTT.

The CDR3 region has the DNA TGTGCCAGCAGCCTCCAAGGCGGGGCGGGACTAGCGAGGGATGAGCAGTTCTTC. Its protein is CASSLQGGAGLARDEQFF. This sequence joins TRBV7-3 and TRBJ2-1, with TRBD2 matching 10 bases. V lost 5 bases, J lost 8 bases, and 18 bases stayed unmatched. CDR3 size: 18 residues. Germline-derived CDR1 and CDR2 are SGHTA and FQGTGA.

The V call is TRBV18, the J call TRBJ1-5, with 8 bases lining up with TRBD1. This CDR3 comprises 15 residues. J lost 6 bases, V lost 2 bases, and 6 bases had no gene match. Germline V CDR1 and CDR2: KGHSH, LQKENI. CDR3 region: CASSPRGQDGQPQHF. As DNA, the CDR3 is TGTGCCAGCTCACCAAGGGGACAGGACGGTCAGCCCCAGCATTTT.